This is a list of T cell receptor beta chains from one sample in a study of T cell repertoires in cytomegalovirus infection. These receptors' targets are unknown. Via MiXCR, TCRdb re-called the reads, giving one row per CDR3 protein. The repertoire includes hundreds of thousands of distinct CDR3 sequences, roughly 46% of them detected once, and 40% to 50% sits in the top ten. Specimen: cultured PBMCs, collected from culture after CMV antigen stimulation. These receptor sequences come from a human donor in good health (CMV status not recorded). Some clones in this sample may be carry-over from other donors' samples. Both conserved end residues are part of each CDR3. A D gene is named only where the DNA matches it firmly. A row's size may be missing; if present it is once, few, many or a size class.

v_call,clone_size,d_call,j_call,cdr3_nt,cdr3_aa
TRBV6-1,NA,NA,TRBJ1-1,TGTGCCAGCAGTGAGAACAGGGTTTCTGAAGCTTTCTTT,CASSENRVSEAFF
TRBV6-2/TRBV6-3,NA,NA,TRBJ2-1,TGTGCCAGCAGTTACGGATTACAGGGTAATGAGCAGTTCTTC,CASSYGLQGNEQFF
TRBV12-3/TRBV12-4,NA,NA,TRBJ2-2,TGTGCCAGCGACAGGTTGGACACCGGGGAGCTGTTTTTT,CASDRLDTGELFF
TRBV7-2,NA,NA,TRBJ2-1,TGTGCCAGCAGATGGAGCGGCTCACCCCAGCAGTTCTTC,CASRWSGSPQQFF
TRBV28,NA,NA,TRBJ1-2,TGTGCCAGCAAACTAACAGGAGTTGCCTATGGCTACACCTTC,CASKLTGVAYGYTF
TRBV7-2,once,NA,TRBJ2-7,TGTGCCAGCAGCCCAGCCCGGACAGACTACGAGCAGTACTTC,CASSPARTDYEQYF
TRBV7-6,NA,NA,TRBJ2-1,TGTGCCAGCAGCTTAGCGGCAGGCCGCTCCTACAATGAGCAGTTCTTC,CASSLAAGRSYNEQFF
TRBV20-1,NA,NA,TRBJ2-7,TGCAGTGCTAGAGGAGGTCGTTTCTCCTACGAGCAGTACTTC,CSARGGRFSYEQYF
TRBV3-1,NA,NA,TRBJ2-5,TGTGCCAGCAGCCAGCCCCGGGGCACGTACCAAGAGACCCAGTACTTC,CASSQPRGTYQETQYF
TRBV5-4,NA,NA,TRBJ1-2,TGTGCCAGCAGCCCGGAGATCGGGACACTCTATGGCTACACCTTC,CASSPEIGTLYGYTF
TRBV11-2,NA,NA,TRBJ2-5,TGTGCCAGCAGCTTACATGGAGGGGGTTTTGAGACCCAGTACTTC,CASSLHGGGFETQYF
TRBV4-3,few,NA,TRBJ2-2,TGCGCCAGCAGCCTAAGCGCAGGGGCCGGGGAGCTGTTTTTT,CASSLSAGAGELFF
TRBV12-3/TRBV12-4,many,NA,TRBJ2-1,TGTGCCAGCAGTCCCCGAAAATCAACCCTCGGGCCAACATGGGGTGAGCAGTTCTTC,CASSPRKSTLGPTWGEQFF
TRBV7-6,NA,NA,TRBJ2-7,TGTGCCAGCACCCCGACCTACGAGCAGTACTTC,CASTPTYEQYF
TRBV7-2,few,TRBD2,TRBJ2-1,TGTGCCAGCAGCGCCCGACCAGCGGGAGTCCGGGCAGATGAGCAGTTCTTC,CASSARPAGVRADEQFF
TRBV6-1,NA,TRBD2,TRBJ2-3,TGTGCCAGCAGTGAACACCTAGCGGGCACAGATACGCAGTATTTT,CASSEHLAGTDTQYF
TRBV12-3/TRBV12-4,NA,NA,TRBJ1-4,TGTGCCAGCAGTTTATGGTCTGGGTTAGAGGAAAAACTGTTTTTT,CASSLWSGLEEKLFF
TRBV18,NA,NA,TRBJ2-7,TGTGCCAGCTCAGCAATGTGGGGAAGGGGCTACGAGCAGTACTTC,CASSAMWGRGYEQYF